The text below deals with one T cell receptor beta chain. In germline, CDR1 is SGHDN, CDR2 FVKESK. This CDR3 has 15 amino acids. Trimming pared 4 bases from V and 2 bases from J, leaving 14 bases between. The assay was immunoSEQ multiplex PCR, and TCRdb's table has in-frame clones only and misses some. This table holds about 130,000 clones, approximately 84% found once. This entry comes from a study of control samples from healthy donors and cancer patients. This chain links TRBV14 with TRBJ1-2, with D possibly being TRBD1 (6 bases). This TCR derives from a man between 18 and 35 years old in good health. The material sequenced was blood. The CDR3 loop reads CASSPDSGANYGYTF. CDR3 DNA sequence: TGTGCCAGCAGCCCGGACTCGGGGGCCAACTATGGCTACACCTTC.